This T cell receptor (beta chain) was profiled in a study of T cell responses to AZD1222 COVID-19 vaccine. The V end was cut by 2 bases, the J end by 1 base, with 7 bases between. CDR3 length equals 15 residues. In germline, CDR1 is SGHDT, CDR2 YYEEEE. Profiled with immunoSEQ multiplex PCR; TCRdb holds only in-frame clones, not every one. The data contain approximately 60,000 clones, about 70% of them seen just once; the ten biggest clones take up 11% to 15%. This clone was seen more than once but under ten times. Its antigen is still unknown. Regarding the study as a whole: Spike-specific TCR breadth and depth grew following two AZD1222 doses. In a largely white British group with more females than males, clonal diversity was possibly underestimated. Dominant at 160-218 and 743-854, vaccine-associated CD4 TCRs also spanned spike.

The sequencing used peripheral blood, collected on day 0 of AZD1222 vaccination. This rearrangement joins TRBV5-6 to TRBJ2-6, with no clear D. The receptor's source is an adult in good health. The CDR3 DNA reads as TGTGCCAGCAGCTTCTGGGGTTCTGGGGCCAACGTCCTGACTTTC. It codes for CASSFWGSGANVLTF.